The T cell receptor (beta chain) described here comes from a study of T cell repertoires in cytomegalovirus infection. Study at large: CMV infection together with matching HLA type was indicated by public TCR beta signatures.

TCRdb called the reads again in MiXCR, with one record for every CDR3 protein. Among about 530,000 distinct CDR3 sequences listed, 26% were seen once. Findings of the study overall: Dominant in the ex vivo response were TCR beta clonotypes restricted by HLA-C and specific for CMV. Accumulated public TCR beta family frequency recognized individuals carrying CMV together with the relevant HLA.

Notes on this clonotype: Its antigen is not known.

The sequencing input was PBMCs. The clonotype originates from a human donor in good health (CMV status not recorded). Some clones in this sample may be carry-over from other donors' samples.

The CDR3 protein is CASSQAPTGGGPDTQYF. In DNA form, the CDR3 reads TGTGCCAGCAGCCAGGCCCCGACAGGGGGCGGTCCAGATACGCAGTATTTT. The chain links TRBV7-2 to TRBJ2-3; TRBD1 matches at 10 bases. From germline, CDR1 is SGHTA and CDR2 FQGNSA. V lost 5 bases, J lost 4 bases, and 12 bases stayed unmatched. This CDR3 region has 17 residues.